Below, 19 T cell receptor beta chains from the same sample are listed, as sequenced in a study of CD8 T cells in ankylosing spondylitis. Each CDR3 protein gets one entry after TCRdb re-called the 5' RACE reads with MiXCR. The sample records about 230,000 distinct CDR3 sequences, 8% to 10% being singletons. The source material was blood, either unsorted or a sorted T cell fraction (not recorded which). All receptors derive from a female donor with ankylosing spondylitis or in good health (not recorded which).

This clonotype came up many times. V is TRBV10-3 and J is TRBJ2-1, with D perhaps matching TRBD2 (5 bases). V gave up 2 bases and J gave up 12 bases, with 8 bases separating them. Germline V CDR1 and CDR2: ENHRY, SYGVKD. This CDR3 has 11 amino acids. The CDR3 nucleotides are TGTGCCATCAGTGAGCAAGAGGGGCAGTTCTTC. Residues: CAISEQEGQFF.

This clonotype was observed at least ten times. The chain joins TRBV6-1 to TRBJ2-7; 9 bases agree with TRBD2. J gave up 2 bases and V 5 bases, and 4 bases lay outside the gene matches. From germline, CDR1 is MNHNS and CDR2 SASEGT. CDR3 size: 14 residues. CDR3 amino acids: CASSPRTSAYEQYF. The CDR3 coding sequence is TGTGCCAGCAGTCCTCGGACTAGCGCCTACGAGCAGTACTTC.

This clonotype was seen ten or more times. The CDR3 coding sequence is TGCAGTGCTAAGACTAGCGGGAGGGCCGGAGGCACAGATACGCAGTATTTT. Amino acid sequence: CSAKTSGRAGGTDTQYF. V gene TRBV20-1 combines with J gene TRBJ2-3, with 14 bases that match TRBD2. J lost 1 base, V lost 4 bases, and 7 bases had no gene match. The V gene's germline CDR1 is DFQATT and CDR2 SNEGSKA (reference sequence). This CDR3 is built from 17 residues.

This clonotype has ten or more counts. The CDR3 DNA reads TGTGCCATCCTCGGACAGGCCGGCACTGAAGCTTTCTTT. Residues: CAILGQAGTEAFF. The rearrangement uses TRBV10-3 and TRBJ1-1; TRBD1 matches 7 bases. V lost 8 bases, J lost 4 bases, and 7 bases stayed unmatched. The CDR3 totals 13 residues. Germline V gene data show CDR1 as ENHRY and CDR2 as SYGVKD.

This chain joins TRBV20-1 and TRBJ2-1; 8 nucleotides line up with TRBD2. The CDR3 runs to 17 residues. Germline CDR1 DFQATT, CDR2 SNEGSKA (reference sequence). V lost 0 bases and J lost 0; bases outside the gene matches: 7. Here the CDR3 reads CSARDLSGAHSYNEQFF. In DNA form, the CDR3 reads TGCAGTGCTAGAGACCTTAGCGGGGCGCACTCCTACAATGAGCAGTTCTTC.

This clonotype was picked up many times. This chain connects TRBV13 to TRBJ2-7, with a tentative D call TRBD2 (6 bases). The CDR3 covers 18 residues. V was clipped by 1 base and J by 0 bases, with 19 bases between them. Germline loops: CDR1 PRHDT, CDR2 FYEKMQ (reference sequence). The CDR3 region has the DNA TGTGCCAGCAGCTTAGCGACGGGGTTGGAGCGGGCCTCCTACGAGCAGTACTTC. Amino acids: CASSLATGLERASYEQYF. The complete variable domain, with remaining parts taken from reference TRBV13 and TRBJ2-7, reads AAGVIQSPRHLIKEKRETATLKCYPIPRHDTVYWYQQGPGQDPQFLISFYEKMQSDKGSIPDRFSAQQFSDYHSELNMSSLELGDSALYFCASSLATGLERASYEQYFGPGTRLTVT.

This clonotype has ten or more counts. This chain uses TRBV9 with TRBJ1-6; D not resolved. Germline CDR1 reads SGDLS; CDR2 reads YYNGEE. V gave up 3 bases and J gave up 8 bases, with 12 bases separating them. The CDR3 is 14 amino acids. The CDR3 nucleotides read TGTGCCAGCAGCGCGGCGGCAGGAGATTCACCCCTCCACTTT. Translating it yields CASSAAAGDSPLHF.

There are many counts of this clonotype. The chain is built from TRBV5-1 and TRBJ2-2; D is uncertain. The ends were cut back, 2 bases at V and 4 bases at J, with 9 bases in the middle. CDR1 SGHRS and CDR2 YFSETQ come from the germline V gene. CDR3 size: 14 residues. CDR3 sequence reads: CASSFSTSTGELFF. The CDR3 bases are TGCGCCAGCAGCTTTAGCACCTCCACCGGGGAGCTGTTTTTT.

This clonotype appeared many times. The chain employs TRBV5-1 and TRBJ2-1; D unresolved. Germline V lookup: CDR1 SGHRS, CDR2 YFSETQ. The CDR3 is 16 amino acids. Trimming cost V 4 bases and J 2 bases, with 16 bases left between them. This CDR3 reads CASSPRVASTYNEQFF. The DNA for the CDR3 is TGCGCCAGCAGCCCTAGGGTAGCCTCCACCTACAATGAGCAGTTCTTC.

This clonotype was counted at least ten times. In nucleotides, the CDR3 is TGCAGTGCTAGAGATAAAGGGGCCGGGGATTATGGTGTGATGTTTTTT. Encoded protein: CSARDKGAGDYGVMFF. V is TRBV20-1 and J is TRBJ1-4; a possible D gene is TRBD1 (5 bases). The germline gives CDR1 DFQATT, CDR2 SNEGSKA (reference sequence). V shed 0 bases and J shed 15 bases, with 26 bases lying between them. This CDR3 spans 16 amino acids.

J is TRBJ1-1 and V is TRBV20-1; D is undetermined. Between the trimmed V and J ends, which lost 3 bases and 5 bases, there was a span of 13 bases. This CDR3 has 13 amino acids. CDR1 and CDR2 from the germline V gene are DFQATT and SNEGSKA (reference sequence). The DNA of the CDR3 is TGCAGTGCTAGGATACCCGGGGTAACTGAAGCTTTCTTT. This translates into CSARIPGVTEAFF.

This clonotype has a count of ten or more. V and J are TRBV20-1 and TRBJ1-5; a weak D match, TRBD1 (5 bases). V was pared by 5 bases and J by 3 bases, with 14 bases between. The CDR3 loop spans 14 amino acids. Germline V lookup: CDR1 DFQATT, CDR2 SNEGSKA (reference sequence). CDR3 region: CSARGDRPNQPQHF. CDR3 coding DNA: TGCAGTGCTCGGGGCGACAGACCCAATCAGCCCCAGCATTTT.

This clonotype was seen ten or more times. The rearrangement uses TRBV6-5 and TRBJ2-1, with 8 bases identical to TRBD2. J lost 6 bases, V lost 0 bases, and 7 bases had no gene match. Looked up from germline, CDR1 is MNHEY and CDR2 is SVGAGI. This CDR3 contains 16 residues. CDR3 nucleotide sequence: TGTGCCAGCAGTTACTCGACTCTAGCGGGCCGCAATGAGCAGTTCTTC. Translation: CASSYSTLAGRNEQFF.

The sample holds many counts of this clonotype. CDR3 residues: CSASTSSGGYNEQFF. The CDR3 region has the DNA TGCAGTGCTAGTACATCTAGCGGGGGGTACAATGAGCAGTTCTTC. The chain is built from TRBV20-1 and TRBJ2-1; 11 nucleotides match TRBD2. The V segment lost 3 bases and the J segment 4 bases; nucleotides outside the gene matches: 5. Per the germline V gene, CDR1 is DFQATT and CDR2 is SNEGSKA (reference sequence). The CDR3 is 15 residues long.

This clonotype has at least ten counts. The J gene is TRBJ2-7, the V gene TRBV9; D could derive from TRBD1 or TRBD2 (5 bases each). Germline V lookup: CDR1 SGDLS, CDR2 YYNGEE. Deletions cut 4 bases from V and 3 bases from J, with 11 bases between. This CDR3 is built from 13 residues. CDR3 nucleotide sequence: TGTGCCAGCAGCCCGGGGCTGATCTACGAGCAGTACTTC. Protein product: CASSPGLIYEQYF.

This clonotype appeared many times. The rearrangement uses TRBV5-1 and TRBJ2-2, with no clear D. Germline values: CDR1 SGHRS, CDR2 YFSETQ. The CDR3 spans 15 residues. V dropped 0 bases and J dropped 0 bases, with 6 bases sitting between them. The CDR3 spells CASSLGPANTGELFF. The CDR3 DNA sequence: TGCGCCAGCAGCTTGGGACCGGCGAACACCGGGGAGCTGTTTTTT.

The CDR3 bases are TGTGTCAGCAGCGAAGACGGGGGAAGCACAGATACGCAGTATTTT. It yields the protein CVSSEDGGSTDTQYF. The chain uses TRBV21-1 and TRBJ2-3; TRBD1 is the table's D call, not checked against the DNA. TRBV21-1 is reported as a pseudogene. This CDR3 has 15 amino acids.

This clonotype was found many times. This chain connects TRBV6-5 to TRBJ2-1; D not resolved. The CDR3 spans 18 residues. Trimming stripped 5 bases from V and 0 bases from J, with 20 bases between. Germline loops: CDR1 MNHEY, CDR2 SVGAGI. The CDR3 DNA sequence: TGTGCCAGCAGTCTACTCCCCGACCTTCGCCTCTCCTACAATGAGCAGTTCTTC. This sequence encodes CASSLLPDLRLSYNEQFF.

This clonotype has a count of ten or more. CDR3 DNA sequence: TGTGCCAGCACCTACCACTCAGGGAAAAATCAGCCCCAGCATTTT. It is translated as CASTYHSGKNQPQHF. The chain carries TRBV2 and TRBJ1-5; perhaps TRBD1 as D (5 bases). The V gene lost 7 bases and the J gene lost 4 bases, with 17 bases spanning the gap. The CDR3 loop spans 15 amino acids. The germline V gene has CDR1 SNHLY and CDR2 FYNNEI.